Listed here are 6 T cell receptor beta chains from one sample, sequenced in a study of chemoradiotherapy in HPV16-positive cancers. TCRdb's copy holds only in-frame clones and misses some; the assay was immunoSEQ multiplex PCR. The sample lists fewer than 3,500 clones, 70% to 90% occurring once. This specimen was tumor tissue, taken from a patient who underwent chemoradiotherapy. The receptors stem from a human donor with HPV-associated anogenital cancer.

This chain joins TRBV29-1 and TRBJ2-1, with 9 bases aligning to TRBD2. V shed 7 bases, J shed 8 bases, and the junction held 9 bases outside the gene matches. The CDR3 totals 13 residues. Germline V gene sequence: CDR1 SQVTM, CDR2 ANQGSEA. The CDR3 reads CSGGTSQIDEQFF. The CDR3 DNA is TGCAGCGGTGGGACTAGCCAGATTGATGAGCAGTTCTTC.

The V call is TRBV29-1, the J call TRBJ2-4; D remains ambiguous. CDR1 is SQVTM, CDR2 ANQGSEA, per germline. The CDR3 sequence is 13 residues long. The ends were cut back, 4 bases at V and 6 bases at J, with 13 bases in the middle. The CDR3 DNA is TGCAGCGTTGCAACCGGAAGCCGAAACATTCAGTACTTC. Translation gives CSVATGSRNIQYF.

The genes are TRBV29-1 and TRBJ1-1; 9 bases are shared with TRBD1. CDR3 length: 13 amino acids. The ends lost 8 bases at V and 2 bases at J; junction bases unmatched: 6. Per germline, CDR1 SQVTM and CDR2 ANQGSEA. This CDR3 reads CSTGQGLNTEAFF. CDR3 DNA: TGCAGCACCGGACAGGGGCTAAACACTGAAGCTTTCTTT.

V and J are TRBV10-3 and TRBJ1-5; weak D call: TRBD1 (5 bases). This CDR3 contains 14 residues. Germline CDR1 is ENHRY and CDR2 is SYGVKD. V dropped 2 bases and J dropped 9 bases, with 14 bases sitting between them. The chain's CDR3 is CAISELRDDGPQHF. Written as DNA, the CDR3 is TGTGCCATCAGTGAGCTCAGGGACGATGGGCCCCAGCATTTT.

This clone was detected only once. The chain has TRBV9 and TRBJ2-5; 7 positions match TRBD2. The germline gives CDR1 SGDLS, CDR2 YYNGEE. This CDR3 spans 14 amino acids. J lost 1 base, V lost 7 bases, and 7 bases had no gene match. The CDR3 nucleotides read TGTGCCAGCGGCCCGGGGGGTCTCCAAGAGACCCAGTACTTC. It codes for CASGPGGLQETQYF.

The V call is TRBV5-1, the J call TRBJ2-2; 13 bases are shared with TRBD2. The germline CDR1 and CDR2 sequences are SGHRS and YFSETQ. This CDR3 is built from 17 residues. Trimming cost V 0 bases and J 1 base; bases outside gene matches: 0. CDR3: CASSLGTSGRNTGELFF. The CDR3, as DNA: TGCGCCAGCAGCTTGGGGACTAGCGGGAGGAACACCGGGGAGCTGTTTTTT.